The next 18 T cell receptor beta chains were all read from a single sample in a study of cytomegalovirus exposure and HLA in healthy donors (dated by TCRdb to about 2017). Library method: the immunoSEQ multiplex PCR assay. For the multiplex PCR, a mixture combining 60 forward primers for TCR Vbeta segments and 13 reverse primers for TCR Jbeta segments was used. The clones in this table, taken by TCRdb from immuneACCESS, are in-frame only. Not every clone is retained; where verified, under half of the shortfall comes from an unresolved V gene, and the cause of the rest is unknown. Recorded for this sample are about 140,000 clones; 80% of them occurred a single time. Clones ranked in the top ten supply roughly 2.4% of the sample. Sequencing was carried out using PBMCs. Source of these receptors: a middle-aged man in good health and CMV-seronegative.

A single count supports this clone. This chain connects TRBV27 to TRBJ2-3; 8 bases agree with TRBD2. Germline V gene lookup returns CDR1 MNHEY and CDR2 SMNVEV (reference sequence). This CDR3 contains 16 residues. V gave up 4 bases and J gave up 2 bases; unmatched junction bases: 8. CDR3 nucleotide sequence: TGTGCCAGCAGTTCCGGGGCTAGCGGGTTCACAGATACGCAGTATTTT. It specifies CASSSGASGFTDTQYF.

The rearrangement links TRBV2 to TRBJ2-3; D possibly corresponds to TRBD2 (5 bases). The germline gives CDR1 SNHLY, CDR2 FYNNEI. This CDR3 contains 14 residues. Trimming stripped 4 bases from V and 2 bases from J, with 10 bases between. CDR3 coding DNA: TGTGCCAGCAGTGGAGACTACTTCACAGATACGCAGTATTTT. It yields the protein CASSGDYFTDTQYF. Variable domain in full (rest from reference TRBV2 and TRBJ2-3): EPEVTQTPSHQVTQMGQEVILRCVPISNHLYFYWYRQILGQKVEFLVSFYNNEISEKSEIFDDQFSVERPDGSNFTLKIRSTKLEDSAMYFCASSGDYFTDTQYFGPGTRLTVL.

The rearrangement links TRBV11-3 to TRBJ1-5, with D uncertain. Germline CDR1 and CDR2: SGHNT and YENEEA. The CDR3 is made up of 15 amino acids. Trimming removed 1 base from V and 2 bases from J, with 9 bases in between. The CDR3: CASSLGVVCNQPQHF. The CDR3 region has the DNA TGTGCCAGCAGCTTAGGCGTGGTTTGCAATCAGCCCCAGCATTTT.

The genes are TRBV12-5 and TRBJ1-5; 8 positions match TRBD1. The germline CDR1 and CDR2 sequences are LGHNT and FRNRAP. The CDR3 sequence is 16 residues long. Trimming removed 4 bases from V and 3 bases from J; junction bases left unmatched: 8. CDR3 loop: CASGSGDRGDNQPQHF. The CDR3 DNA sequence: TGTGCTAGTGGTTCAGGTGACAGGGGAGACAATCAGCCCCAGCATTTT.

DNA for the CDR3: TGTGCCAGCAGTTTCATGACAGGCGCGGGCACTGAAGCTTTCTTT. It codes for CASSFMTGAGTEAFF. The chain carries TRBV27 and TRBJ1-1; possible D gene TRBD1, 6 bases. There are 15 residues in the CDR3. With 3 bases removed from V and 4 bases from J, the gap between germline ends came to 15 bases. Per the germline V gene, CDR1 is MNHEY and CDR2 is SMNVEV (reference sequence).

This clone turned up a few times. V is TRBV2 and J is TRBJ1-4, with D maybe TRBD1 (5 bases). The germline V and J ends were trimmed by 5 bases and 3 bases, with 13 bases remaining between them. The germline gives CDR1 SNHLY, CDR2 FYNNEI. CDR3 length equals 15 residues. The CDR3 DNA is TGTGCCAGCAGTCTTCTATCAGGGCCTAATGAAAAACTGTTTTTT. Translated, it gives CASSLLSGPNEKLFF.

The J gene is TRBJ2-6, the V gene TRBV28; perhaps TRBD2 as D (5 bases). The germline CDR1 and CDR2 sequences are MDHEN and SYDVKM. The CDR3 consists of 17 residues. Trimming removed 6 bases at V and 2 bases at J, with 17 bases between. The CDR3 nucleotides are TGTGCCAGCAGGCTTAGAGCGGACCCAACTGGGGCCAACGTCCTGACTTTC. It is translated as CASRLRADPTGANVLTF.

The chain has TRBV6-6 and TRBJ2-7, with D possibly TRBD1 on 5 matching bases. Germline values: CDR1 MNHNY, CDR2 SVGAGI (reference sequence). The CDR3 has 14 residues. The ends were cut back, 2 bases at V and 2 bases at J, with 10 bases in the middle. CDR3 sequence (DNA): TGTGCCAGCAGTTACCAGGGATCAACCTACGAGCAGTACTTC. Its translation is CASSYQGSTYEQYF.

The gene calls are TRBV7-2 and TRBJ2-7; no definite D call. The CDR3 has 14 amino acids. Germline V CDR1 and CDR2: SGHTA, FQGNSA. The V end was cut by 2 bases, the J end by 1 base, with 9 bases between. The CDR3 bases are TGTGCCAGCAGCTTATGGGCCAGTTCCTACGAGCAGTACTTC. It encodes CASSLWASSYEQYF.

Only one count was recorded for this clone. The J gene is TRBJ1-2, the V gene TRBV5-4; 7 bases line up with TRBD1. V dropped 2 bases and J dropped 0; count of bases not matched to a gene: 7. The CDR3 has 16 residues. From germline, CDR1 is SGHNT and CDR2 YYREEE (reference sequence). CDR3 DNA sequence: TGTGCCAGCAGCTTAGGGGGCCAGACCCCTAACTATGGCTACACCTTC. Translating gives CASSLGGQTPNYGYTF. Supplemented by reference TRBV5-4 and TRBJ1-2, the full variable domain reads ETGVTQSPTHLIKTRGQQVTLRCSSQSGHNTVSWYQQALGQGPQFIFQYYREEENGRGNFPPRFSGLQFPNYSSELNVNALELDDSALYLCASSLGGQTPNYGYTFGSGTRLTVV.

The V call is TRBV7-9, the J call TRBJ2-5; D is ambiguous. V gave up 1 base and J gave up 4 bases, with 13 bases separating them. This CDR3 is built from 15 residues. CDR1 SEHNR and CDR2 FQNEAQ come from the germline V gene (reference sequence). Written as DNA, the CDR3 is TGTGCCAGCAGCTTAGAAGGTAACCGAGGAGAGACCCAGTACTTC. Amino acids: CASSLEGNRGETQYF.

The CDR3: CASSVRASGQETQYF. DNA of the CDR3: TGTGCCAGCAGCGTAAGGGCTAGCGGGCAAGAGACCCAGTACTTC. The genes are TRBV9 and TRBJ2-5; TRBD2 matches 8 bases. Per germline, CDR1 SGDLS and CDR2 YYNGEE. J gave up 2 bases and V 1 base, and 4 bases lay outside the gene matches. The CDR3 has 15 residues.

There are a few counts of this clone. This chain links TRBV4-1 with TRBJ2-7; D is perhaps TRBD1 (5 bases). This CDR3 contains 17 residues. Germline V gene lookup returns CDR1 MGHRA and CDR2 YSYEKL. V lost 5 bases and J 2 bases, leaving 22 bases between the germline ends. In nucleotides, the CDR3 is TGCGCCAGCAGCGACAAGTGGCCGGCAGGGCCAACCTACGAGCAGTACTTC. Its protein is CASSDKWPAGPTYEQYF.

The V and J genes are TRBV30 and TRBJ1-4; TRBD1 aligns across 9 bases. This CDR3 is 14 amino acids long. Trimming took 5 bases from V and 10 from J; bases not matched to a gene: 11. Germline values: CDR1 GTSNPN, CDR2 SVGIG (reference sequence). CDR3 sequence reads: CAWDPGQGLRKLFF. For the CDR3, the DNA is TGTGCCTGGGATCCGGGACAGGGTCTACGAAAACTGTTTTTT.

V and J are TRBV11-2 and TRBJ2-7; D is undetermined. The CDR3 totals 14 residues. Germline values: CDR1 SGHAT, CDR2 FQNNGV. Trimming cost V 5 bases and J 6 bases, with 17 bases left between them. CDR3 sequence reads: CASSRLGQSSEQYF. In DNA, the CDR3 is TGTGCCAGCAGCCGCCTAGGTCAGTCCAGCGAGCAGTACTTC.

V gene TRBV29-1 combines with J gene TRBJ1-3; 9 bases fit TRBD1. CDR1 SQVTM and CDR2 ANQGSEA come from the germline V gene. The CDR3 runs 14 residues. The trim removed 4 bases at V and 6 bases at J, leaving 7 bases unmatched. In DNA form, the CDR3 reads TGCAGCGTTGTGGGGACAGGGAGAGAAAACACCATATATTTT. Protein sequence: CSVVGTGRENTIYF.

The J gene is TRBJ1-2, the V gene TRBV19, with 7 bases identical to TRBD1. Germline V gene data show CDR1 as LNHDA and CDR2 as SQIVND (reference sequence). This CDR3 comprises 16 residues. Germline trimming cut 7 bases from V and 8 bases from J; bases unmatched to any gene: 19. The chain's CDR3 is CASTPVGTVLGGGYTF. The CDR3 coding sequence is TGTGCCAGTACCCCTGTCGGGACAGTGCTCGGTGGGGGCTACACCTTC.

Here the CDR3 reads CASSQGASGSYEQYF. In DNA form, the CDR3 reads TGCGCCAGCAGCCAAGGGGCTAGCGGGAGCTACGAGCAGTACTTC. V is TRBV4-1 and J is TRBJ2-7; TRBD2 agrees at 10 bases. The V gene's germline CDR1 is MGHRA and CDR2 YSYEKL. V was clipped by 1 base and J by 3 bases; unmatched bases: 3. The CDR3 is 15 residues long.